This TCR beta chain was found in a study of CD4 T cells in relation to SARS-CoV-2 and coronaviruses (dated by TCRdb to the early 2020s). A note on the overall study: Patient-derived lymphoblastoid cell lines were used to map the HLA restriction of shared crossreactive spike epitopes. For other donors in the study, expansion assays were sequenced with a different, Illumina-based TCR-beta assay. The Adaptive Biotechnologies TCR-sequencing kit was used to sequence samples from a few pre-COVID donors and the naive versus memory experiments, while other data came from Illumina-based sequencing. At the level of individual TCR clonotypes, the study evaluated whether memory CD4+ T cells crossreact between the spike proteins of SARS-CoV-2 and those of common cold coronaviruses. Results the study describes overall, beyond this receptor: Compared with monoreactive clones, crossreactive clones had significantly weaker SARS-CoV-2-driven expansion, a result consistent with antigenic imprinting. Pre-pandemic and post-infection samples were not both contributed by any donor, so tracing of the source of pre-existing responses was limited. Small numbers of patients and of tested TCRs were a limitation of the study. In around three fifths of donors, memory CD4+ clonotypes turned up that crossrecognized SARS-CoV-2 and at least one common cold coronavirus spike. Sequencing naive versus memory cells indicated that the assay picks up memory recall responses, not primary responses primed during culture. Because the crossreactivity analysis focused on spike protein, crossreactivity against other viral proteins was not assessed.

Deep-resolution immunoSEQ TCR-beta sequencing was performed on DNA from uncultured naive and memory CD4+ T cells. Concerning the study's data processing: During preprocessing, nonproductive sequences were discarded, as were any CDR3s that did not begin with C, did not end with F or W, or were shorter than 7 amino acids. Cultured and uncultured naive and memory CD4+ repertoires were searched for previously identified spike- and CEF-reactive CDR3s. CDR3 homology was measured as pairwise Levenshtein distance, computed with the stringdist R package after trimming three terminal residues from each end. TCRdb retrieved this table from immuneACCESS and kept in-frame rearrangements only. Not all clones are present; in checked studies, unresolved V genes account for under half, and no reason is known for the remainder. Clone size and the V and J calls come from that table; the DNA yielded D and trimming. The sample profile shows some 64,000 clones; approximately 94% of them were found once. The top ten hold roughly 0.14% of the sample.

As concerns this clone: The antigen this receptor binds is unknown. Base-call qualities are not available, and no considerably larger clone is one nucleotide away.

Per the germline V gene, KGHDR is the CDR1 and SFDVKD is the CDR2. Unmatched junction bases come to 3, with V trimmed by 1 base and J by 2 bases. Counted from cysteine to phenylalanine, this CDR3 has 16 amino acids. The CDR3 DNA has 48 bases and is translated from base 1. CD4+ T cells from unexposed donors were collected before the COVID-19 pandemic (2011-2018). Naive and memory CD4+ T cells were separated from cryopreserved PBMCs by first enriching for CD4 and then performing EasySep naive CD4+ T cell enrichment. Leukapheresis product for the unexposed donors was purchased commercially. Ficoll-Paque PLUS gradient centrifugation was used to isolate PBMCs from either whole blood or leukapheresis product. PBMCs were either cryopreserved at -140 degrees C or used fresh in the expansion assay. The QIAamp Micro DNA Kit was used to extract genomic DNA from the CD4+ T cells.

The chain is encoded by TRBV24-1 joined to TRBJ2-5; TRBD2 aligns with 10 central bases. The origin of this receptor is a human donor in good health. Sequencing used naive CD4+ T cells from PBMCs. Per the publication, the cell subset or site label means: naive CD4+ T cells isolated by negative enrichment. The sequenced DNA: TGTGCCACCAGTGATTTTGGACTAGCGGCACAAGAGACCCAGTACTTC. This translates into CATSDFGLAAQETQYF.